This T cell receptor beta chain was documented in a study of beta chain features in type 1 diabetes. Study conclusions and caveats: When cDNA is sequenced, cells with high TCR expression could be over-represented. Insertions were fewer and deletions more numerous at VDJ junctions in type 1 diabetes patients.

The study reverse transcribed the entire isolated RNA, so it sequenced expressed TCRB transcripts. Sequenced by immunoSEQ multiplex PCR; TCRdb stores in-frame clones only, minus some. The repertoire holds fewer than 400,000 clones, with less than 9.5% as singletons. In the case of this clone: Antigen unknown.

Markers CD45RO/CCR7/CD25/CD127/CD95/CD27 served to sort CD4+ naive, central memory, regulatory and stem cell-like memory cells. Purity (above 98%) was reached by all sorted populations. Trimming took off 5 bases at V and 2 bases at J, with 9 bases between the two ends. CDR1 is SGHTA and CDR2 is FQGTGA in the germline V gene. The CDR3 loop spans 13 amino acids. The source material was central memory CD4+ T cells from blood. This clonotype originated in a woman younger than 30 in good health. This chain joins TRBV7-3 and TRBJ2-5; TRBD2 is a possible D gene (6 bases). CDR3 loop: CASSKTSQETQYF. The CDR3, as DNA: TGTGCCAGCAGCAAGACTAGTCAAGAGACCCAGTACTTC.